This TCR beta chain comes out of a study of CD8 T cells in ankylosing spondylitis. In this sample, this clonotype turned up a few times. Via MiXCR, TCRdb re-called the 5' RACE reads, giving one row per CDR3 protein. Found here are 30,000 to 45,000 distinct CDR3 sequences, less than 4% of them singletons; the top ten hold under 3.5%. The CDR3 totals 18 residues. Germline CDR1 reads SGDLS; CDR2 reads YYNGEE. V lost 0 bases and J lost 5; bases outside the gene matches: 8. The chain uses TRBV9 and TRBJ2-1, with 13 bases aligning to TRBD2. The TCR comes from a male donor with ankylosing spondylitis or in good health (not recorded which). Sequenced: blood, either unsorted or a sorted T cell fraction (not recorded which). Here the CDR3 reads CASSVGVGLAGENNEQFF. CDR3 nucleotides: TGTGCCAGCAGCGTAGGAGTAGGACTAGCGGGAGAAAACAATGAGCAGTTCTTC.